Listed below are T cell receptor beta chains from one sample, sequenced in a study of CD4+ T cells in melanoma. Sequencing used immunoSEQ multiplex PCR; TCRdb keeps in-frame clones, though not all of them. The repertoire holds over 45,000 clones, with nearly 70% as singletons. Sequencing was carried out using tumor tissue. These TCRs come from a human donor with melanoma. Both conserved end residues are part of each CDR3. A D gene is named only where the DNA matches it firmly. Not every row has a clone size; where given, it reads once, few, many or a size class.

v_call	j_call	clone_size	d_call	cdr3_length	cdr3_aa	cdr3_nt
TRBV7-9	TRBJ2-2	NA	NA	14	CASSFLLDTGELFF	TGTGCCAGCAGCTTTCTCTTGGACACCGGGGAGCTGTTTTTT
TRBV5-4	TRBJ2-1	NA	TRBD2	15	CASSRRLAENNEQFF	TGTGCCAGCAGCCGGCGCCTAGCGGAAAACAATGAGCAGTTCTTC
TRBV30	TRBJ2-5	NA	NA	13	CAWSSGQTETQYF	TGTGCCTGGAGTAGCGGGCAGACAGAGACCCAGTACTTC
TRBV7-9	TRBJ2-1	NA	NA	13	CASSSPTYNEQFF	TGTGCCAGCAGCTCGCCTACCTACAATGAGCAGTTCTTC
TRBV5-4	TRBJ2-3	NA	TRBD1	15	CASSGQGTSTDTQYF	TGTGCCAGCAGCGGACAGGGAACTAGCACAGATACGCAGTATTTT
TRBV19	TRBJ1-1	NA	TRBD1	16	CASSTLDRADGTEAFF	TGTGCCAGTAGTACCCTGGACAGGGCGGATGGCACTGAAGCTTTCTTT
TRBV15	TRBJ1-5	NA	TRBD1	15	CATSKDRVGNQPQHF	TGTGCCACCAGCAAAGACAGGGTGGGCAATCAGCCCCAGCATTTT
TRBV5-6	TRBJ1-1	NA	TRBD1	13	CASSRQGGTEAFF	TGTGCCAGCAGCCGGCAGGGGGGCACTGAAGCTTTCTTT
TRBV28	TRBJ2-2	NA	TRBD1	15	CASSFGQGNTGELFF	TGTGCCAGCAGTTTTGGACAGGGGAACACCGGGGAGCTGTTTTTT
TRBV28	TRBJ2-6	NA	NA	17	CASTDGGQRSGANVLTF	TGTGCCAGCACAGACGGGGGACAGAGATCTGGGGCCAACGTCCTGACTTTC
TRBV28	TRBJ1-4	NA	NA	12	CASSLLTEKLFF	TGTGCCAGCAGCCTACTTACTGAAAAACTGTTTTTT
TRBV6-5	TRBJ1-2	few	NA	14	CASSHTGAHYGYTF	TGTGCCAGCAGCCACACCGGGGCGCACTATGGCTACACCTTC
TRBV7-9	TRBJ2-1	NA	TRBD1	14	CASSLATGDNEQFF	TGTGCCAGCAGCTTAGCGACAGGGGACAATGAGCAGTTCTTC
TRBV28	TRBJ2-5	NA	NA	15	CASSLFVAAAETQYF	TGTGCCAGCAGTTTATTCGTGGCAGCGGCGGAGACCCAGTACTTC
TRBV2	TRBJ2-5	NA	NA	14	CASSVDITQETQYF	TGTGCCAGCAGTGTGGACATCACACAAGAGACCCAGTACTTC
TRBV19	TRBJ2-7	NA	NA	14	CASSFQGMGYEQYF	TGTGCCAGTAGTTTTCAGGGGATGGGCTACGAGCAGTACTTC
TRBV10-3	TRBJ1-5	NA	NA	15	CAISESLRSNQPQHF	TGTGCCATCAGTGAGTCGCTACGTAGCAATCAGCCCCAGCATTTT
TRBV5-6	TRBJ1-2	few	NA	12	CASSEKGYGYTF	TGTGCCAGCAGCGAAAAAGGGTATGGCTACACCTTC
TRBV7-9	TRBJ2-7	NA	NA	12	CASSSNSYEQYF	TGTGCCAGCAGCTCTAACAGTTACGAGCAGTACTTC
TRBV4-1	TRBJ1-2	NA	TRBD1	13	CASSQGRGYGYTF	TGCGCCAGCAGCCAAGGCAGGGGGTATGGCTACACCTTC
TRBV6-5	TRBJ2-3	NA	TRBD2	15	CASRREGRGGHTQYF	TGTGCCAGCAGGAGGGAGGGGAGGGGCGGACATACGCAGTATTTT
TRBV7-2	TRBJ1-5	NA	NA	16	CASSPVGGPSNQPQHF	TGTGCCAGCAGCCCTGTCGGGGGGCCGAGCAATCAGCCCCAGCATTTT
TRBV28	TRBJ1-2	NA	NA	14	CASSFPPPNYGYTF	TGTGCCAGCAGTTTCCCCCCACCTAACTATGGCTACACCTTC
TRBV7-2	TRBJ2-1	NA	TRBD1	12	CASSLQDREQFF	TGTGCCAGCAGCTTACAGGACAGGGAGCAGTTCTTC
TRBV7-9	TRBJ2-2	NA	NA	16	CASSSGTSQGTGELFF	TGTGCCAGCAGCTCCGGGACTTCCCAGGGAACCGGGGAGCTGTTTTTT
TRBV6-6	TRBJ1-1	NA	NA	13	CASSLGGTGEAFF	TGTGCCAGCAGTTTAGGGGGGACGGGTGAAGCTTTCTTT
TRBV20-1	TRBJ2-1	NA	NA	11	CSAWDYNEQFF	TGCAGTGCTTGGGACTACAATGAGCAGTTCTTC
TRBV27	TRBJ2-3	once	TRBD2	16	CASGLAGGPVPDTQYF	TGTGCCAGCGGCCTAGCGGGGGGGCCTGTTCCAGATACGCAGTATTTT
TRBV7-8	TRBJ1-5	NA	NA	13	CASSLGGGQPQHF	TGTGCCAGCAGCTTAGGGGGGGGTCAGCCCCAGCATTTT
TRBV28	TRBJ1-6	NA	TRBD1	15	CASSPKDRGWPPLHF	TGTGCCAGCAGTCCCAAAGACAGGGGGTGGCCACCCCTCCACTTT
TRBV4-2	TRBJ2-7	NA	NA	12	CASSLGGREQYF	TGTGCCAGCAGCTTGGGGGGGCGCGAGCAGTACTTC
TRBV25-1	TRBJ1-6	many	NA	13	CASRRVMGSPLHF	TGTGCCAGCAGAAGGGTTATGGGTTCACCCCTCCACTTT
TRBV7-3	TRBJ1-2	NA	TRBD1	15	CASTPTGTGVYGYTF	TGTGCCAGCACCCCAACCGGGACAGGGGTCTATGGCTACACCTTC
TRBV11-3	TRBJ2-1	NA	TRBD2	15	CASSSSGGASNEQFF	TGTGCCAGCAGCTCTAGCGGGGGGGCATCCAATGAGCAGTTCTTC
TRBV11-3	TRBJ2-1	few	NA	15	CASSLGGVSYNEQFF	TGTGCCAGCAGCTTAGGGGGGGTCTCCTACAATGAGCAGTTCTTC
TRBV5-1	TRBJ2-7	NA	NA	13	CASSLDTTYEQYF	TGCGCCAGCAGCTTGGACACTACCTACGAGCAGTACTTC
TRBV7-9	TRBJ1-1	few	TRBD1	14	CASGAWDRETEAFF	TGTGCCAGCGGCGCTTGGGACAGGGAGACTGAAGCTTTCTTT
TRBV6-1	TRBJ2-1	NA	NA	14	CASSEWVEYNEQFF	TGTGCCAGCAGTGAATGGGTAGAGTACAATGAGCAGTTCTTC
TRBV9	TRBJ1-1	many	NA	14	CASSAYASGTEAFF	TGTGCCAGCAGCGCCTATGCCTCGGGGACTGAAGCTTTCTTT
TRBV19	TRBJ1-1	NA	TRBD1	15	CASSTWTGGGTEAFF	TGTGCCAGTAGTACATGGACAGGGGGAGGCACTGAAGCTTTCTTT
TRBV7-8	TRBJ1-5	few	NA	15	CASSLDMSGNQPQHF	TGTGCCAGCAGCTTAGATATGTCAGGCAATCAGCCCCAGCATTTT
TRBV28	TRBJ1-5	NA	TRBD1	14	CASETGSRNQPQHF	TGTGCCAGCGAGACAGGGAGCCGCAATCAGCCCCAGCATTTT
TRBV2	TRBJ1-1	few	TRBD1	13	CASTGQVFTEAFF	TGTGCCAGCACCGGACAGGTATTCACTGAAGCTTTCTTT
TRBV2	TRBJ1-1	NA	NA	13	CASSKTMNTEAFF	TGTGCCAGCAGTAAAACAATGAACACTGAAGCTTTCTTT
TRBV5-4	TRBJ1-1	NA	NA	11	CASSLGTEAFF	TGTGCCAGCAGCTTGGGCACTGAAGCTTTCTTT
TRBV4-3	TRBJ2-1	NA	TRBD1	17	CASSQDATGDFYNEQFF	TGCGCCAGCAGCCAAGATGCGACAGGGGACTTTTACAATGAGCAGTTCTTC
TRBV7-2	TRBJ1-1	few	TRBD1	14	CASSMDRGNTEAFF	TGTGCCAGCAGCATGGACAGGGGGAACACTGAAGCTTTCTTT
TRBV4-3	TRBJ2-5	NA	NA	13	CASSQRPRETQYF	TGCGCCAGCAGCCAAAGACCCCGTGAGACCCAGTACTTC
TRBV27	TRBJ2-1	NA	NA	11	CASSLYNEQFF	TGTGCCAGCAGTTTGTACAATGAGCAGTTCTTC
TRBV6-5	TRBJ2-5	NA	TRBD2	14	CASSYGLAEETQYF	TGTGCCAGCAGTTACGGACTAGCGGAAGAGACCCAGTACTTC
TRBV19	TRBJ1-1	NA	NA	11	CASSIASEAFF	TGTGCCAGTAGTATAGCTAGTGAAGCTTTCTTT
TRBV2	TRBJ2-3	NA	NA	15	CASSGQTGVADTQYF	TGTGCCAGCAGTGGACAGACCGGGGTCGCAGATACGCAGTATTTT
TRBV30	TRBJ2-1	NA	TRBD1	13	CAWGQGSYNEQFF	TGTGCCTGGGGACAGGGCTCCTACAATGAGCAGTTCTTC
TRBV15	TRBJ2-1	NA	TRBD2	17	CATSRDLPGGSNNEQFF	TGTGCCACCAGCAGAGATCTCCCGGGGGGGAGTAACAATGAGCAGTTCTTC
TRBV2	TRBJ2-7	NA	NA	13	CASSEEQSYEQYF	TGTGCCAGCAGTGAAGAACAGTCCTACGAGCAGTACTTC